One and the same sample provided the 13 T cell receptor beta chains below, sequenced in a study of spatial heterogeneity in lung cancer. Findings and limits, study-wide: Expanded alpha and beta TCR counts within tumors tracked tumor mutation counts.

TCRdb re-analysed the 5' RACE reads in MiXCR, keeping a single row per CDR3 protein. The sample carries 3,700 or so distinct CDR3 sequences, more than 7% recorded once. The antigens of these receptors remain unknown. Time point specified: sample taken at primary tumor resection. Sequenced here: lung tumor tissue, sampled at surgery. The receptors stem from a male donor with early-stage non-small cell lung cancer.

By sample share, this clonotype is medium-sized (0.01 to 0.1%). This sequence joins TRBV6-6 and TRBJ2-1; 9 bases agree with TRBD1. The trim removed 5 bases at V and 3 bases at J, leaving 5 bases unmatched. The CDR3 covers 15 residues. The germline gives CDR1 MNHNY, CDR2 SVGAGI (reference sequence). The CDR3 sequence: CASSGTGQGYNEQFF. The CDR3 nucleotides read TGTGCCAGCAGTGGAACGGGACAGGGCTACAATGAGCAGTTCTTC.

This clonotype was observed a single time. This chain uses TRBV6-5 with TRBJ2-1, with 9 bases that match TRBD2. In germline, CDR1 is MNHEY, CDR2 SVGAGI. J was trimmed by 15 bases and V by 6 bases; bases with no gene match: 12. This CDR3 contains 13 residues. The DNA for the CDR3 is TGTGCCAGCAGCGCCAAGTCCGGGACTAGCCCGTTCTTC. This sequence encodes CASSAKSGTSPFF.

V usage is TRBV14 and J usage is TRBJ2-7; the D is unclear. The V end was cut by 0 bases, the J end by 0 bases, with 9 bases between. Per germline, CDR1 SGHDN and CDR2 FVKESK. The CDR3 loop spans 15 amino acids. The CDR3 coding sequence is TGTGCCAGCAGCCAAGACCCGGCGAGCTCCTACGAGCAGTACTTC. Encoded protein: CASSQDPASSYEQYF.

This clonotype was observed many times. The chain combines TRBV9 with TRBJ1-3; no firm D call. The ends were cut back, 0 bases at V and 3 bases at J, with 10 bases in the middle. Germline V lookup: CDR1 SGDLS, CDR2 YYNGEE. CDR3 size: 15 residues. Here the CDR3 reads CASSVGNSGGNTIYF. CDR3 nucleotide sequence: TGTGCCAGCAGCGTAGGTAACTCCGGTGGAAACACCATATATTTT.

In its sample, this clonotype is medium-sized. In DNA form, the CDR3 reads TGTGCCAGCAGGGGGTACGGCAATCAGCCCCAGCATTTT. This gives the protein CASRGYGNQPQHF. The V call is TRBV12-3 or TRBV12-4, the J call TRBJ1-5; D call uncertain. This CDR3 has 13 amino acids. Trimming stripped 6 bases from V and 2 bases from J, with 8 bases between.

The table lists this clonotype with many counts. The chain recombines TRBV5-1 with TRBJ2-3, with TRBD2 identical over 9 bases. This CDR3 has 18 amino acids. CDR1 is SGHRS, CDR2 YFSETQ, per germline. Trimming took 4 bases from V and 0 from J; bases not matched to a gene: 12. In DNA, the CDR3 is TGCGCCAGCAGCCTGGGGCCAGCGGGGGGTACTAGCACAGATACGCAGTATTTT. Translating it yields CASSLGPAGGTSTDTQYF.

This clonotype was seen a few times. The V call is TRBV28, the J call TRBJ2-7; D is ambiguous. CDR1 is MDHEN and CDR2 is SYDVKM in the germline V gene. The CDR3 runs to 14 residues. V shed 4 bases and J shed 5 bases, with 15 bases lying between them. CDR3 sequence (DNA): TGTGCCAGCAGTTACCTTACGCGTCTTAACGAGCAGTACTTC. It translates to CASSYLTRLNEQYF.

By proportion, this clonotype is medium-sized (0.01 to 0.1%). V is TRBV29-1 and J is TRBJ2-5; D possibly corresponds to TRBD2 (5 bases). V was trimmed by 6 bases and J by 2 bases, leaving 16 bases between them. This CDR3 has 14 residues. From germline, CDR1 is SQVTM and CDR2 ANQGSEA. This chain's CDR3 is CSVASRGIQETQYF. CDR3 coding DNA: TGCAGCGTCGCAAGCCGGGGAATACAAGAGACCCAGTACTTC. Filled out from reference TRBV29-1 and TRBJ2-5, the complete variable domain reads SAVISQKPSRDICQRGTSLTIQCQVDSQVTMMFWYRQQPGQSLTLIATANQGSEATYESGFVIDKFPISRPNLTFSTLTVSNMSPEDSSIYLCSVASRGIQETQYFGPGTRLLVL.

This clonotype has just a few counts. The CDR3 bases are TGCAGCGTAGCTTCTAGCGGGAGGGTTCAGGGTGAGCAGTTCTTC. It encodes CSVASSGRVQGEQFF. The V gene is TRBV29-1, the J gene TRBJ2-1; 12 nucleotides line up with TRBD2. Per the germline V gene, CDR1 is SQVTM and CDR2 is ANQGSEA. The J segment lost 9 bases and the V segment lost 6 bases, leaving 12 bases of the junction unmatched. The CDR3 covers 15 residues.

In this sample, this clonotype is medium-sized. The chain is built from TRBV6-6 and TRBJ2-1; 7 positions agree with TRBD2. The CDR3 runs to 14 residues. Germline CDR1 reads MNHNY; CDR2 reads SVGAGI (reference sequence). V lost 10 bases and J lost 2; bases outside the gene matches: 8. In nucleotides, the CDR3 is TGTGCCACCGGCGGGCTAGCGGCCTACAATGAGCAGTTCTTC. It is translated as CATGGLAAYNEQFF.

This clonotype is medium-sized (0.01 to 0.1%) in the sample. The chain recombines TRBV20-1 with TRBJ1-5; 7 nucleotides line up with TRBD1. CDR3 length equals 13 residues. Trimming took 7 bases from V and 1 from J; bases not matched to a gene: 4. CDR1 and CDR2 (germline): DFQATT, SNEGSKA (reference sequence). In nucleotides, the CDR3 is TGCAGTGTCGGGACAGACAGCAATCAGCCCCAGCATTTT. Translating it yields CSVGTDSNQPQHF.

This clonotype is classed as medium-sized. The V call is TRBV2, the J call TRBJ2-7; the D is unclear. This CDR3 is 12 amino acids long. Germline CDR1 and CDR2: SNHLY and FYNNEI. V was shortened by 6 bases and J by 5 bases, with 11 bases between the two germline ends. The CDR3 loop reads CASRLGRDEQYF. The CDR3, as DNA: TGTGCCAGCAGACTTGGAAGGGACGAGCAGTACTTC.

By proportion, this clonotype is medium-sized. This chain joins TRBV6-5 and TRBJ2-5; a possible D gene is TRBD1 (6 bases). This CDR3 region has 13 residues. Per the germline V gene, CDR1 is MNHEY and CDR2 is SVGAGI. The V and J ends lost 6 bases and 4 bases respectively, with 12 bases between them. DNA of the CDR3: TGTGCCAGCAGGGTTACAGGGAGAGAGACCCAGTACTTC. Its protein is CASRVTGRETQYF.